The 15 T cell receptor beta chains below were found in one sample sequenced in a study of T-cell memory formation after mild COVID-19. TCRdb ran MiXCR on the 5' RACE reads and lists one entry per CDR3 protein. The repertoire holds about 39,000 distinct CDR3 sequences, with about 6.1% as singletons. Sequencing input: PBMCs or a T cell subset sorted from them (not recorded which). Receptors originate from an adult who had mild COVID-19 (a few samples of this study predate the infection). Cell type and time point are not known.

DNA for the CDR3: TGTGCCAGCAGTTCCTTAGCGGGAGCGATCCTACAGGAGACCCAGTACTTC. It is translated as CASSSLAGAILQETQYF. V usage is TRBV6-5 and J usage is TRBJ2-5, with 9 bases fitting TRBD2. Trimming removed 4 bases from V and 5 bases from J; junction bases left unmatched: 14. The CDR3 is made up of 17 amino acids. CDR1 and CDR2 from the germline V gene are MNHEY and SVGAGI.

This chain connects TRBV5-1 to TRBJ1-2, with D perhaps matching TRBD1 (6 bases). The V end was cut by 3 bases, the J end by 6 bases, with 12 bases between. CDR3 length: 13 amino acids. Germline loops: CDR1 SGHRS, CDR2 YFSETQ. CDR3 sequence: CASSSQGRDGYTF. CDR3 sequence (DNA): TGCGCCAGCAGCTCACAGGGTAGGGATGGCTACACCTTC.

This clonotype was seen only a few times. The chain combines TRBV19 with TRBJ2-1, with D unclear. The CDR3 is 15 residues long. V was clipped by 1 base and J by 2 bases, with 9 bases between them. The V gene's germline CDR1 is LNHDA and CDR2 SQIVND (reference sequence). The CDR3 sequence is CASSIAGGAYNEQFF. The CDR3 DNA is TGTGCCAGTAGTATAGCGGGTGGGGCCTACAATGAGCAGTTCTTC.

This clonotype was recorded many times. The rearrangement joins TRBV12-3 or TRBV12-4 to TRBJ1-3; D possibly corresponds to TRBD1 (5 bases). This CDR3 has 17 residues. Trimming cost V 8 bases and J 0 bases, with 20 bases left between them. CDR3 amino acids: CASLRGRKGYSGNTIYF. The CDR3 DNA is TGTGCCAGCCTTCGGGGACGGAAGGGTTACTCTGGAAACACCATATATTTT.

This clonotype was seen many times. This sequence joins TRBV20-1 and TRBJ2-3; tentative D call: TRBD2 (7 bases). CDR3 length equals 17 residues. Looked up from germline, CDR1 is DFQATT and CDR2 is SNEGSKA (reference sequence). V was cut by 0 bases and J by 5 bases, with 21 bases left in between. The CDR3 nucleotides read TGCAGTGCTAGAGATTGGGGGGGGCGTGTCGTCGTAGATACGCAGTATTTT. Translating gives CSARDWGGRVVVDTQYF.

The CDR3 DNA reads as TGCAGCGTGGAAATACAGGGCGCCACAGATACGCAGTATTTT. This sequence encodes CSVEIQGATDTQYF. V and J are TRBV29-1 and TRBJ2-3, with a possible D match to TRBD1 (6 bases). There are 14 residues in the CDR3. Germline CDR1 SQVTM, CDR2 ANQGSEA. V was trimmed by 6 bases and J by 2 bases, leaving 15 bases between them.

Many counts were recorded for this clonotype. The CDR3 DNA reads as TGTGCCAGCAGCCCAGAGAGCGGGGGGGCGCAGTATTTT. Its translation: CASSPESGGAQYF. The rearrangement links TRBV7-3 to TRBJ2-3, with 10 bases lining up with TRBD2. The CDR3 length is 13 residues. Germline V gene data show CDR1 as SGHTA and CDR2 as FQGTGA. With 5 bases clipped from V and 10 bases from J, the junction kept 6 bases outside the gene matches.

The sample holds a few counts of this clonotype. This sequence joins TRBV27 and TRBJ1-1; D is undetermined. Germline V lookup: CDR1 MNHEY, CDR2 SMNVEV (reference sequence). CDR3 size: 14 residues. Trimming stripped 8 bases from V and 1 base from J, with 14 bases between. The CDR3, as DNA: TGTGCCAGCCGAGGCGTTTCCCCGAACACTGAAGCTTTCTTT. This codes for CASRGVSPNTEAFF.

The CDR3 coding sequence is TGTGCCAGCTCGACTAGCGGGAGTAGGTCAGATACGCAGTATTTT. This translates into CASSTSGSRSDTQYF. The chain uses TRBV18 and TRBJ2-3; 12 bases are shared with TRBD2. The CDR3 consists of 15 residues. Germline V lookup: CDR1 KGHSH, CDR2 LQKENI. V gave up 6 bases and J gave up 4 bases; unmatched junction bases: 5.

This chain connects TRBV24-1 to TRBJ2-3; a possible D gene is TRBD2 (6 bases). Germline V gene lookup returns CDR1 KGHDR and CDR2 SFDVKD. The CDR3 contains 16 residues. Trimming pared 4 bases from V and 4 bases from J, leaving 17 bases between. The CDR3 DNA reads TGTGCCACCAGTGACCCTGGGGGAGGTCAGGCAGATACGCAGTATTTT. This gives the protein CATSDPGGGQADTQYF.

Many counts were recorded for this clonotype. V usage is TRBV6-5 and J usage is TRBJ1-2; D uncertain. Germline-derived CDR1 and CDR2 are MNHEY and SVGAGI. Trimming cost V 4 bases and J 4 bases, with 10 bases left between them. CDR3 length: 13 amino acids. In nucleotides, the CDR3 is TGTGCCAGCAGTTTCGAGGGCCGCTATGGCTACACCTTC. This encodes CASSFEGRYGYTF.

This clonotype is medium-sized within its sample. The V and J genes are TRBV29-1 and TRBJ2-1; possibly TRBD1 for D (6 bases). Germline CDR1 SQVTM, CDR2 ANQGSEA. There are 11 residues in the CDR3. V was shortened by 4 bases and J by 9 bases, with 10 bases between the two germline ends. The CDR3 here is CSVGTAIEQFF. DNA of the CDR3: TGCAGCGTTGGGACAGCGATTGAGCAGTTCTTC.

The rearrangement uses TRBV2 and TRBJ1-1, with a tentative D call TRBD1 (5 bases). CDR1 is SNHLY and CDR2 is FYNNEI in the germline V gene. The CDR3 runs 15 residues. The germline V and J ends were trimmed by 5 bases and 4 bases, with 17 bases remaining between them. CDR3 DNA: TGTGCCAGCAGTCGGCCCCCGGGGGAGGGCACTGAAGCTTTCTTT. Translated, it gives CASSRPPGEGTEAFF.

In its sample, this clonotype was seen many times. V and J are TRBV20-1 and TRBJ2-7, with 8 bases aligning to TRBD1. Germline assignment: CDR1 DFQATT and CDR2 SNEGSKA (reference sequence). The trim removed 3 bases at V and 3 bases at J, leaving 10 bases unmatched. This CDR3 is built from 15 residues. The CDR3 DNA follows: TGCAGTGCTAGCGGAACAGGGGGTTTCATCTACGAGCAGTACTTC. Residues: CSASGTGGFIYEQYF.

The table lists this clonotype with a few counts. This CDR3 fails to terminate in the conserved phenylalanine or tryptophan, so it likely reflects a read error. This rearrangement joins TRBV18 to TRBJ2-3; D gene uncertain. Looked up from germline, CDR1 is KGHSH and CDR2 is LQKENI. This CDR3 spans 16 amino acids. V lost 3 bases and J lost 1, with 14 bases in between. The CDR3 DNA reads TGTGCCAGCTCACCCCCTCTAGGCCAGGGCACAGATACGCAGTATCTT. Amino acid sequence: CASSPPLGQGTDTQYL.